These T cell receptor beta chains were read from a single sample in a study of blood T cell repertoires in COVID-19. Data came from immunoSEQ multiplex PCR; TCRdb stores just in-frame clones and leaves some out. The sample lists 400,000 to 500,000 clones; roughly 88% were seen once. Sequencing was performed on PBMCs or T cells enriched from blood (not recorded which). The receptors here all came from a woman in her forties who had recovered from COVID-19. CDR3s include the opening cysteine and the closing phenylalanine or tryptophan. The D gene is left open where the match is weak. Clone size is not always given. Where it is, it says once, few, many or a class for expanded clones.

j_gene	len	d_gene	abundance	v_gene	CDR3aa	CDR3nt
TRBJ2-7	16	NA	NA	TRBV6-5	CASSYSFRSVSYEQYF	TGTGCCAGCAGTTACTCGTTTCGGTCCGTCTCCTACGAGCAGTACTTC
TRBJ2-2	15	NA	NA	TRBV10-3	CAISERAGDTGELFF	TGTGCCATCAGTGAGAGGGCAGGGGACACCGGGGAGCTGTTTTTT
TRBJ1-4	19	TRBD1	NA	TRBV7-8	CASSSSLTGQTATNEKLFF	TGTGCCAGCAGCTCCTCCCTGACAGGGCAAACTGCAACTAATGAAAAACTGTTTTTT
TRBJ2-7	14	TRBD1	NA	TRBV11-3	CASSLGTGPYEQYF	TGTGCCAGCAGCTTAGGGACAGGCCCCTACGAGCAGTACTTC
TRBJ2-7	13	NA	NA	TRBV6-5	CASSYSIRVGEYF	TGTGCCAGCAGTTACTCGATCAGGGTAGGCGAGTACTTC
TRBJ1-5	14	NA	once	TRBV6-6	CASSYYERDQPQHF	TGTGCCAGCAGTTACTATGAGAGGGATCAGCCCCAGCATTTT
TRBJ1-2	13	TRBD1	NA	TRBV5-4	CASSLDRGTLNTF	TGTGCCAGCAGCTTGGACAGGGGGACATTGAACACCTTC
TRBJ2-7	13	NA	NA	TRBV6-5	CASSLTRVGEQYF	TGTGCCAGCAGTTTAACCCGGGTGGGCGAGCAGTACTTC
TRBJ2-7	12	TRBD1	once	TRBV29-1	CSVGAGGRGQYF	TGCAGCGTTGGGGCAGGGGGTCGGGGACAGTACTTC
TRBJ1-1	13	NA	NA	TRBV20-1	CSASISSYTEAFF	TGCAGTGCTAGTATTTCGAGTTACACTGAAGCTTTCTTT
TRBJ1-1	15	NA	NA	TRBV6-4	CASSDGPSGRTEAFF	TGTGCCAGCAGTGATGGTCCCTCAGGGAGGACTGAAGCTTTCTTT
TRBJ2-2	16	TRBD2	NA	TRBV9	CASSVVGLAGHGELFF	TGTGCCAGCAGCGTAGTCGGACTAGCGGGCCACGGGGAGCTGTTTTTT
TRBJ1-2	15	NA	few	TRBV4-3	CASSQERTPRRGYTF	TGCGCCAGCAGCCAAGAAAGGACACCGAGGAGAGGCTACACCTTC
TRBJ2-1	17	TRBD1	few	TRBV27	CASSPTPPGQGDNEQFF	TGTGCCAGCAGTCCTACACCGCCCGGACAGGGGGACAATGAGCAGTTCTTC
TRBJ2-3	15	TRBD2	NA	TRBV5-4	CASSPPSGSTDTQYF	TGTGCCAGCAGCCCCCCTAGCGGAAGCACAGATACGCAGTATTTT
TRBJ1-2	15	NA	NA	TRBV5-1	CASSLGATFNYGYTF	TGCGCCAGCAGCTTAGGAGCCACCTTTAACTATGGCTACACCTTC
TRBJ1-5	12	NA	NA	TRBV29-1	CSVAGRNQPQHF	TGCAGCGTCGCGGGGCGCAATCAGCCCCAGCATTTT